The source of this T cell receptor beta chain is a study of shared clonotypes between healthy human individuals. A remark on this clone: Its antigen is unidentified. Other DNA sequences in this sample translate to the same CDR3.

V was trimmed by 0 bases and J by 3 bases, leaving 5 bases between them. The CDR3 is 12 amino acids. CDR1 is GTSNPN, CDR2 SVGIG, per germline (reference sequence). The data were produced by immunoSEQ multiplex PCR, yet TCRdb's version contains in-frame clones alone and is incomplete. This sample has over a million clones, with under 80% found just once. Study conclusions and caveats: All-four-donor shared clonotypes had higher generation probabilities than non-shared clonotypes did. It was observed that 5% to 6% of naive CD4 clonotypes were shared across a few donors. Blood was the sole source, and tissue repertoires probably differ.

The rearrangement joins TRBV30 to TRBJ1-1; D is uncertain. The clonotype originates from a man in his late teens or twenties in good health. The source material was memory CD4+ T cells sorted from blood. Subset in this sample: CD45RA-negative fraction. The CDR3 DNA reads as TGTGCCTGGAGTGTTGGGCACACTGAAGCTTTCTTT. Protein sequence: CAWSVGHTEAFF.